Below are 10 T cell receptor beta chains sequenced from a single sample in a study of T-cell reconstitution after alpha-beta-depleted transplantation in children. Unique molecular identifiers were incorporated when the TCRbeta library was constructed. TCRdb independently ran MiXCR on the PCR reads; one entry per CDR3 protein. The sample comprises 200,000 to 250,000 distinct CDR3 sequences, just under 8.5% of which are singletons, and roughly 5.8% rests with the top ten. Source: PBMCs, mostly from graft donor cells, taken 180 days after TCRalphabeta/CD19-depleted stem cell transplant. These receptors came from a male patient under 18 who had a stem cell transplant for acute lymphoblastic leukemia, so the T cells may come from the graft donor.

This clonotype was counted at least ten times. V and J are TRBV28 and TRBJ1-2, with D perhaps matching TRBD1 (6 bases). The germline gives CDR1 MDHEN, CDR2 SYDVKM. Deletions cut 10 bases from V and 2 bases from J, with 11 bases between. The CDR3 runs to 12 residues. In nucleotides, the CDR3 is TGTGCCACCGGGGACATCAACTATGGCTACACCTTC. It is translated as CATGDINYGYTF.

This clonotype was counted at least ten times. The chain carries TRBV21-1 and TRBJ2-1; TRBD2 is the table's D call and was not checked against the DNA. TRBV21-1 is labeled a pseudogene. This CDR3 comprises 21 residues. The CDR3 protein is CASSKVQFFDTSGGQGNEQFF. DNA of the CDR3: TGTGCCAGCAGCAAAGTGCAATTTTTCGATACCAGCGGGGGGCAAGGGAATGAGCAGTTCTTC.

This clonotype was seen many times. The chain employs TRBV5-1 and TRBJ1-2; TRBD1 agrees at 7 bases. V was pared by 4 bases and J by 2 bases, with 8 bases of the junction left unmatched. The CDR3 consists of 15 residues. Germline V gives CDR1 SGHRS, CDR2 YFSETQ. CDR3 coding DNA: TGCGCCAGCAGCCGACGACCGGACAGGAACTATGGCTACACCTTC. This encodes CASSRRPDRNYGYTF.

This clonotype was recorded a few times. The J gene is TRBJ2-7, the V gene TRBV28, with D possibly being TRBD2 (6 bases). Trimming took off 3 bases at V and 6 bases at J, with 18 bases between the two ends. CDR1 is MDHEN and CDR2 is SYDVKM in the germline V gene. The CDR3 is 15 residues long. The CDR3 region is CASSLGRLGAVEQYF. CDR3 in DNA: TGTGCCAGCAGTTTGGGTCGACTAGGTGCTGTCGAGCAGTACTTC.

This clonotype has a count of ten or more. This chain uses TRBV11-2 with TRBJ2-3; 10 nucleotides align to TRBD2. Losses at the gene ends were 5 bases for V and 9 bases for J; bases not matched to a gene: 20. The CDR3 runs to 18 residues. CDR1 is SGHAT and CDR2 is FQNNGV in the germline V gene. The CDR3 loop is CASSLPSGSSLDTGTQYF. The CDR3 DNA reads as TGTGCCAGCAGCCTGCCTAGCGGGAGTTCTCTGGACACAGGGACGCAGTATTTT.

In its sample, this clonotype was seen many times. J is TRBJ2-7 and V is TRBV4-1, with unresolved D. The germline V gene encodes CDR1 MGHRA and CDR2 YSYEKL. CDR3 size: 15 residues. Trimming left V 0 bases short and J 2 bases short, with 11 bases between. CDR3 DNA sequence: TGCGCCAGCAGCCAAGAAACGAGTGTAGCCTACGAGCAGTACTTC. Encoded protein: CASSQETSVAYEQYF.

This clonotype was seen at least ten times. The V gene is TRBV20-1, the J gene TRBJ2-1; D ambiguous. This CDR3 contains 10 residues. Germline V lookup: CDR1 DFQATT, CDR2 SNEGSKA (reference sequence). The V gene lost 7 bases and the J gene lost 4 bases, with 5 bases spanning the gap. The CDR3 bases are TGCAGTGGACTTTACAATGAGCAGTTCTTC. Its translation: CSGLYNEQFF.

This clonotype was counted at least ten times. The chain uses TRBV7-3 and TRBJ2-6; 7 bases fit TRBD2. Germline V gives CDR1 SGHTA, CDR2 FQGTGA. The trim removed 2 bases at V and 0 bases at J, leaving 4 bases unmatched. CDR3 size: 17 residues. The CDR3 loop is CASSLGRGGSGANVLTF. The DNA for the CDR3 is TGTGCCAGCAGCTTAGGGCGCGGGGGCTCTGGGGCCAACGTCCTGACTTTC.

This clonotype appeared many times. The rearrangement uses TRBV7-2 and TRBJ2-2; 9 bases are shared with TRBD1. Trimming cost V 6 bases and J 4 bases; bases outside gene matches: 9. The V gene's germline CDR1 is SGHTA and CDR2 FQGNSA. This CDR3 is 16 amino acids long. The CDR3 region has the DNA TGTGCCAGCAGAGCGGACAGGGGAATTGTCACCGGGGAGCTGTTTTTT. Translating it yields CASRADRGIVTGELFF.

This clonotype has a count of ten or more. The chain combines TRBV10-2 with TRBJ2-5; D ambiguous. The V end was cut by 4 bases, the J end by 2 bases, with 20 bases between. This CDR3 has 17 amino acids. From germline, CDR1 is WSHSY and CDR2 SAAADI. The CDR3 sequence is CASSVPWGWLGQETQYF. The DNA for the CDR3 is TGCGCCAGCAGTGTACCTTGGGGATGGCTAGGGCAAGAGACCCAGTACTTC.